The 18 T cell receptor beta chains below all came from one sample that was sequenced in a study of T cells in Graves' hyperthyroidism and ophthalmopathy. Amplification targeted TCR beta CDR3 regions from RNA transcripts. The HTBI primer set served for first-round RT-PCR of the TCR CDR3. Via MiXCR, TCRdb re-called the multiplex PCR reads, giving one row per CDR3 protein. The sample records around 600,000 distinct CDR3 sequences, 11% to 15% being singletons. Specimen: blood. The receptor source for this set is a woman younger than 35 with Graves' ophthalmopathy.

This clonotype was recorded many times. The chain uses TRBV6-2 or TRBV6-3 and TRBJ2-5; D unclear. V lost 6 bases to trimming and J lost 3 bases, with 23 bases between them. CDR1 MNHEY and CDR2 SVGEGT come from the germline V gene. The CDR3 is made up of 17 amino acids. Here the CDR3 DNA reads TGTGCCAGCAGCGGAGCTGGAGAAAGGGCCCCAGAAGAGACCCAGTACTTC. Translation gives CASSGAGERAPEETQYF.

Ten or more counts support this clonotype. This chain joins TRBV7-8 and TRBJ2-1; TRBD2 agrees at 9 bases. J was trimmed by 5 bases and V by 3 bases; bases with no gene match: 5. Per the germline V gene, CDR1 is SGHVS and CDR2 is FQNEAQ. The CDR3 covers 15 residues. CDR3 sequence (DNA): TGTGCCAGCAGCTTTCGGACTAGCGTGGACAATGAGCAGTTCTTC. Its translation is CASSFRTSVDNEQFF.

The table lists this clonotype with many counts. CDR3 bases: TGTGCCAGCAGTTTATCCGAGGGGTATAGCAATCAGCCCCAGCATTTT. Translated: CASSLSEGYSNQPQHF. V usage is TRBV28 and J usage is TRBJ1-5; D might be TRBD1 (5 bases). V dropped 1 base and J dropped 0 bases, with 10 bases sitting between them. The V gene's germline CDR1 is MDHEN and CDR2 SYDVKM. This CDR3 region has 16 residues.

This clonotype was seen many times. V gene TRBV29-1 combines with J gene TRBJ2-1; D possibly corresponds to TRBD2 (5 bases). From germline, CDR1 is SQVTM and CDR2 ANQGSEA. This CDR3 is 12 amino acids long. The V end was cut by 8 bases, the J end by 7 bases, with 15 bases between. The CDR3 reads CSTGIGGNEQFF. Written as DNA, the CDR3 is TGCAGCACGGGGATTGGCGGGAATGAGCAGTTCTTC.

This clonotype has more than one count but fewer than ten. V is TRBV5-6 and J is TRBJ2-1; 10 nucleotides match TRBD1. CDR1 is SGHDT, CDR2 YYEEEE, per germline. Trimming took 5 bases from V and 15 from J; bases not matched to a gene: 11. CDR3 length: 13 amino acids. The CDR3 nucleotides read TGTGCCAGCAGAGATAGGGGATGGGACAGGGGGTTCTTC. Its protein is CASRDRGWDRGFF. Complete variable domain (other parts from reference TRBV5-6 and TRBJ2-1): DAGVTQSPTHLIKTRGQQVTLRCSPKSGHDTVSWYQQALGQGPQFIFQYYEEEERQRGNFPDRFSGHQFPNYSSELNVNALLLGDSALYLCASRDRGWDRGFFGPGTRLTVL.

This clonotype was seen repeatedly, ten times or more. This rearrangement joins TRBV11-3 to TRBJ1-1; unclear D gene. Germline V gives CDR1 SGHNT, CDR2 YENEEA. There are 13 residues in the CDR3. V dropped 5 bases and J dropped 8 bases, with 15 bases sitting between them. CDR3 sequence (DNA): TGTGCCAGCAGCCTCAACCAAAGAGTGGAAGCTTTCTTT. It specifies CASSLNQRVEAFF.

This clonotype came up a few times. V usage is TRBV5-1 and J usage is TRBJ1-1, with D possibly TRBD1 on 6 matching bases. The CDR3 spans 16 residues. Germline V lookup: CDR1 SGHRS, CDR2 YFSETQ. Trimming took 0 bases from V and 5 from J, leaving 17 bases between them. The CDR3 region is CASSLVSGVLWTEAFF. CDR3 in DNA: TGCGCCAGCAGCTTGGTATCAGGGGTGCTGTGGACTGAAGCTTTCTTT.

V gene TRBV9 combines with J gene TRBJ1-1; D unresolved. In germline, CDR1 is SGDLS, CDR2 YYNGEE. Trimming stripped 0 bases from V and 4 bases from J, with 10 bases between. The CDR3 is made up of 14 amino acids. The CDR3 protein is CASSVEGDLTEAFF. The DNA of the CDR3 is TGTGCCAGCAGCGTAGAGGGAGACCTCACTGAAGCTTTCTTT.

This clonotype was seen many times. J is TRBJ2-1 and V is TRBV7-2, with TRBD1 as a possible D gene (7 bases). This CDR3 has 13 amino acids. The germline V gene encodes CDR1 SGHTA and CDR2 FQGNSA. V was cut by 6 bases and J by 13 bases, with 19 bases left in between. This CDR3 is CASRTTRQGGQFF. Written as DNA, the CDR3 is TGTGCCAGCAGGACCACCAGGCAGGGGGGTCAGTTCTTC.

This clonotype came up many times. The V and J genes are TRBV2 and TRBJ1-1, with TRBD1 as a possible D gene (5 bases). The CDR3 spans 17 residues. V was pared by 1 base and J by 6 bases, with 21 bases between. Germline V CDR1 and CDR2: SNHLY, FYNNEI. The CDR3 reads CASSEGTGGRSVPEAFF. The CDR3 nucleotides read TGTGCCAGCAGTGAAGGAACAGGTGGAAGAAGTGTTCCTGAAGCTTTCTTT.

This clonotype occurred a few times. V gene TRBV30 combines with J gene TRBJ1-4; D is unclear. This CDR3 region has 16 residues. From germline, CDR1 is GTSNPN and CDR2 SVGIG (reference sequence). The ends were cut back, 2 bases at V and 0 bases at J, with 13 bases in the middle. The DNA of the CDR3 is TGTGCCTGGAGTTATCCCCCTGGGGCAACTAATGAAAAACTGTTTTTT. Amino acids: CAWSYPPGATNEKLFF.

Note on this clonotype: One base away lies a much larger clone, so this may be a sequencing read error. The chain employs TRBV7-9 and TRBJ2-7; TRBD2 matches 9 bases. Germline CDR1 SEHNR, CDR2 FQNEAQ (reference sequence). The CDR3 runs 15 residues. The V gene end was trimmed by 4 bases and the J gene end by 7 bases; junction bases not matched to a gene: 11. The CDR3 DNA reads TGTGCCAGCAGCTCCGGCCTAGCGGGATCTAGTGAGCAGTACTTC. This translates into CASSSGLAGSSEQYF.

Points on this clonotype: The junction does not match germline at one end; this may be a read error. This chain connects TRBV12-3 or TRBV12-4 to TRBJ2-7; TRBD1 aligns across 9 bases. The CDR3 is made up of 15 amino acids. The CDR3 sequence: CVSSLTGTGYYEQYF. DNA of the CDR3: TGTGTCAGCTCTCTAACCGGGACAGGGTATTACGAGCAGTACTTC.

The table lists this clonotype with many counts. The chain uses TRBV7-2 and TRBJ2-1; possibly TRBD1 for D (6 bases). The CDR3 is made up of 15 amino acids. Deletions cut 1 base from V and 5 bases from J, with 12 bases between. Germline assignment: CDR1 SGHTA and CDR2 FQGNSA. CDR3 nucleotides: TGTGCCAGCAGCTTAGTAGGGGGTATCAACAATGAGCAGTTCTTC. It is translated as CASSLVGGINNEQFF.

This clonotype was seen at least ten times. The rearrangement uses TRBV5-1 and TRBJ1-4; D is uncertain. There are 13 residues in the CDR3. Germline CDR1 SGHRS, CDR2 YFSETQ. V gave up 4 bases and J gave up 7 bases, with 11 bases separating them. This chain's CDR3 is CASSERRGEKLFF. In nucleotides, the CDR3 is TGCGCCAGCAGCGAGAGGCGGGGTGAAAAACTGTTTTTT.

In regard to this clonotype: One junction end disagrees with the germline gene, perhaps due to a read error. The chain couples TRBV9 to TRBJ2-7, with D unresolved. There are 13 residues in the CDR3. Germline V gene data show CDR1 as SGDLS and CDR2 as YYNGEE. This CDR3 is CASSREGYDERYF. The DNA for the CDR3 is TGTGCCAGCAGCCGTGAAGGGTATGACGAGCGGTACTTC.

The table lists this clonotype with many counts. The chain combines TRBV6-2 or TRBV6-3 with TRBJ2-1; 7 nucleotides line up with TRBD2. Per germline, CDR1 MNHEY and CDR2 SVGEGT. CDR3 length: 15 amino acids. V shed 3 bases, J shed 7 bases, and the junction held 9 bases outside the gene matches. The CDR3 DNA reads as TGTGCCAGCAGTTATGAGGCGGGAGAGGTTAATGAGCAGTTCTTC. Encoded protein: CASSYEAGEVNEQFF.

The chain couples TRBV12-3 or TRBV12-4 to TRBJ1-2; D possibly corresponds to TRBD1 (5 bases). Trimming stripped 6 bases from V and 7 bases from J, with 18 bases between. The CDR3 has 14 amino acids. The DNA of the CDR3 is TGTGCCAGCAGCTTACCCAAGGGGCTAGGTGGCTACACCTTC. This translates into CASSLPKGLGGYTF.